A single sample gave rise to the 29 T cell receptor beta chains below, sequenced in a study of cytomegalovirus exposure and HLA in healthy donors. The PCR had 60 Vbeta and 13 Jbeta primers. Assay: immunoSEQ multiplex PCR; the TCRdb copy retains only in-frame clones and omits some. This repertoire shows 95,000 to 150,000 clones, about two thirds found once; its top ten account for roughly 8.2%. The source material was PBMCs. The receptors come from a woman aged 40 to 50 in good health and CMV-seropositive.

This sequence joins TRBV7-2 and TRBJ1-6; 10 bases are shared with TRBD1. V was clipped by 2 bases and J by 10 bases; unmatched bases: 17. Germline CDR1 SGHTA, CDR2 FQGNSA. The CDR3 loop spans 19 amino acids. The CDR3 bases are TGTGCCAGCAGCTTACTCCCCTTCTCGGGACAGGGGCGGCAGTCACCCCTCCACTTT. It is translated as CASSLLPFSGQGRQSPLHF.

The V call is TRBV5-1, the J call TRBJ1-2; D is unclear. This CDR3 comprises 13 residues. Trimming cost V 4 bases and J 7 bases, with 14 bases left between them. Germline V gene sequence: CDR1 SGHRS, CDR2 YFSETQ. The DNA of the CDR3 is TGCGCCAGCAGCATGGACCGCGCCCGTGGCTACACCTTC. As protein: CASSMDRARGYTF.

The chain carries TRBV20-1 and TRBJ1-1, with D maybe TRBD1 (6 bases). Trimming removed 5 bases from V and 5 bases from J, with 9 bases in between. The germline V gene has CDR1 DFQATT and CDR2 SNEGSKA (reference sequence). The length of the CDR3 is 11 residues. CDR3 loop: CSAPTGTEAFF. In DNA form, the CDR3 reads TGCAGTGCTCCTACAGGGACTGAAGCTTTCTTT.

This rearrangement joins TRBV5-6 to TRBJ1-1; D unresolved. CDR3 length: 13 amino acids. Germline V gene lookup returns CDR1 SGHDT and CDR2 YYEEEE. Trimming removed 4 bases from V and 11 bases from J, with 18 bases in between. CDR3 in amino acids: CASSPRAVKRAFF. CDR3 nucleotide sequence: TGTGCCAGCAGCCCTAGGGCGGTTAAGCGGGCTTTCTTT.

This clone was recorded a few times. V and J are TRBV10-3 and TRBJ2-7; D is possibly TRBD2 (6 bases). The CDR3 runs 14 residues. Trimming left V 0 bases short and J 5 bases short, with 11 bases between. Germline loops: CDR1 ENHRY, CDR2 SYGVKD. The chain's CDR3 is CAISESTREHEQYF. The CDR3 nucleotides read TGTGCCATCAGTGAGTCGACTCGGGAGCACGAGCAGTACTTC.

CDR3 in DNA: TGTGCCAGCAGCTCAACGGGGGGTGCCAACGTCCTGACTTTC. It codes for CASSSTGGANVLTF. J is TRBJ2-6 and V is TRBV11-2; the match to TRBD2 covers 7 bases. The germline V gene has CDR1 SGHAT and CDR2 FQNNGV. There are 14 residues in the CDR3. V lost 4 bases and J lost 7; bases outside the gene matches: 4.

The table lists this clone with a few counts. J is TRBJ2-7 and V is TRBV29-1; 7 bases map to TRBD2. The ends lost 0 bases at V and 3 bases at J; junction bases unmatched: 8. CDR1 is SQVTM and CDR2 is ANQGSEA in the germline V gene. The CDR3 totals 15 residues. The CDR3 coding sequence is TGCAGCGTTGAAGATCGAAGGGGCGGGGGCTACGAGCAGTACTTC. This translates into CSVEDRRGGGYEQYF.

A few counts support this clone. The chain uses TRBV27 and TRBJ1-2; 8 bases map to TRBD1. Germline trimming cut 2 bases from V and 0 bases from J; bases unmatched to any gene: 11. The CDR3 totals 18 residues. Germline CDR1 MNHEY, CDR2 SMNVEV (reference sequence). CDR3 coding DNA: TGTGCCAGCAGTTTAACCCGGACAGGGATGGGAGCTAACTATGGCTACACCTTC. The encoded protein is CASSLTRTGMGANYGYTF.

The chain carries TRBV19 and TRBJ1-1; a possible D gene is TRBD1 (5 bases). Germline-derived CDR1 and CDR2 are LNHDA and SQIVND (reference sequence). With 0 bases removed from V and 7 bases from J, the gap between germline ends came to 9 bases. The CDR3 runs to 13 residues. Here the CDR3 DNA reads TGTGCCAGTAGTATAGAATGGGGGGTTGAAGCTTTCTTT. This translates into CASSIEWGVEAFF.

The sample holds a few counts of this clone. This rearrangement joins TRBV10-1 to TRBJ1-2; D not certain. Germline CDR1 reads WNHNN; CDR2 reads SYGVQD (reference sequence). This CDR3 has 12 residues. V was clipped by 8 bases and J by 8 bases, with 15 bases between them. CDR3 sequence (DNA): TGCGCCAGCCCCTCTGGGAAGCGGGGCTACACCTTC. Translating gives CASPSGKRGYTF.

The DNA for the CDR3 is TGTGCCAGCAGCTCGGGACTCGACTACGAGCAGTACTTC. Its protein product is CASSSGLDYEQYF. This chain joins TRBV11-2 and TRBJ2-7; D might be TRBD2 (6 bases). Germline lookup yields CDR1 SGHAT and CDR2 FQNNGV. Trimming shortened V by 4 bases and J by 3 bases, and 10 bases separated the two germline ends. The CDR3 is 13 amino acids.

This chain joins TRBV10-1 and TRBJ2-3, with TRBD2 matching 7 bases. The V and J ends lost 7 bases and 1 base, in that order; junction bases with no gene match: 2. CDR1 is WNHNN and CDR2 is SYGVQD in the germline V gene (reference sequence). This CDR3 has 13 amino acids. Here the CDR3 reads CASKRGGTDTQYF. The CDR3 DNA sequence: TGCGCCAGCAAACGGGGGGGCACAGATACGCAGTATTTT.

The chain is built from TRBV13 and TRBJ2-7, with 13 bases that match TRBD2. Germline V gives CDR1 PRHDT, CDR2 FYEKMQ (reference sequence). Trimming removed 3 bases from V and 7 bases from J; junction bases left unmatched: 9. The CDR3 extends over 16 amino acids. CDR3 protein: CASSFTSGGALPEQYF. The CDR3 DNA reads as TGTGCCAGCAGCTTCACTAGCGGGGGGGCCCTTCCGGAGCAGTACTTC.

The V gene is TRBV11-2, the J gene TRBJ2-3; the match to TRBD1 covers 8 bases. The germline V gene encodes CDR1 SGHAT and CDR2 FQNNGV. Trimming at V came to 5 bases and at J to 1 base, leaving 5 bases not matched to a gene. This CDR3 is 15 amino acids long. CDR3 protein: CASSIDRGGTDTQYF. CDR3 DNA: TGTGCCAGCAGCATTGACAGGGGAGGCACAGATACGCAGTATTTT.

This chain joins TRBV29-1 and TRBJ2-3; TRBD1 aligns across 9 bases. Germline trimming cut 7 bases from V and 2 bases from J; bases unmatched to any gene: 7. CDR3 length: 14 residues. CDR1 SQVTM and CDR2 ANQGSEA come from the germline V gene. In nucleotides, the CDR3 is TGCAGCGGCTGCCGGGACAGGGACACAGATACGCAGTATTTT. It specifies CSGCRDRDTDTQYF.

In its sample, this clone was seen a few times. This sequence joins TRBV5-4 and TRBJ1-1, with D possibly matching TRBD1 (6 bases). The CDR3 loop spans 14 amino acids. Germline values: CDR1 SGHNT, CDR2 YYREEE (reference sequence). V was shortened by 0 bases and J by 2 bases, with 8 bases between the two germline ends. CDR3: CASSLDRDNTEAFF. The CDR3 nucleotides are TGTGCCAGCAGCTTGGACAGGGATAACACTGAAGCTTTCTTT.

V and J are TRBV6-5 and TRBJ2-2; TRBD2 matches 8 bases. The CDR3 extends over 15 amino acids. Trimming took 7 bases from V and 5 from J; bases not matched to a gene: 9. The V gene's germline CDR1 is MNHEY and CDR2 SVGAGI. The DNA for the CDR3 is TGTGCCAGCACCGGGGGGGAGCTGGGGACCGGGGAGCTGTTTTTT. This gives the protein CASTGGELGTGELFF.

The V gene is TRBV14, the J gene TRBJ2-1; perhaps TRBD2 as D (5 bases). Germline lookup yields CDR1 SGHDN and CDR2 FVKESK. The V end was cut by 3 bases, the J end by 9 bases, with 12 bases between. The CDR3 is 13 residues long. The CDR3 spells CASSQTTSGEQFF. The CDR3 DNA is TGTGCCAGCAGCCAGACCACGAGCGGTGAGCAGTTCTTC.

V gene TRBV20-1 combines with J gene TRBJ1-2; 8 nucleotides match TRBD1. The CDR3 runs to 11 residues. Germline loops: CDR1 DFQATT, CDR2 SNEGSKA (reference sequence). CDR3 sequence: CSLRTGSGYTF. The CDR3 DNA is TGCAGCCTTAGGACAGGGTCCGGCTACACCTTC.

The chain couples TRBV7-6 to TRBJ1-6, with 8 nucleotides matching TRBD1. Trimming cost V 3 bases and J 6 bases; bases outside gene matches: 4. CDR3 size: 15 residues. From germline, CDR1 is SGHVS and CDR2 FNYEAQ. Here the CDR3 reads CASSLTGVRNSPLHF. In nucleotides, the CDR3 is TGTGCCAGCAGCTTGACAGGGGTCCGTAATTCACCCCTCCACTTT.

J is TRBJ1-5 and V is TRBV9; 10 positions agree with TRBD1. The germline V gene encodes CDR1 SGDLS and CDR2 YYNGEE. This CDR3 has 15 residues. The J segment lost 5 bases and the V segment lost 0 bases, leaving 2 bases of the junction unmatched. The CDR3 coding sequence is TGTGCCAGCAGCGTAGAGACAGGGGGCGATCAGCCCCAGCATTTT. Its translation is CASSVETGGDQPQHF.

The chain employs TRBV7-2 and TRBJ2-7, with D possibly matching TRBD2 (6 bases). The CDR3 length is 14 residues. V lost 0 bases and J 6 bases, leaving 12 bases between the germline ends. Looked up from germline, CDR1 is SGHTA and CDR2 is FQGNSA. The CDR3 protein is CASSLAGGFVEQYF. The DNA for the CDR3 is TGTGCCAGCAGCTTAGCTGGGGGGTTCGTCGAGCAGTACTTC.

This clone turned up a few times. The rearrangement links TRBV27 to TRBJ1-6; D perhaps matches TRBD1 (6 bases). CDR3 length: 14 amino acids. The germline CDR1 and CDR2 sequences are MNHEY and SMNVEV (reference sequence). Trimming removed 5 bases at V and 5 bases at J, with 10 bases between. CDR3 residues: CASSVTGNNSPLHF. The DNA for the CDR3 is TGTGCCAGCAGTGTAACAGGGAATAATTCACCCCTCCACTTT.

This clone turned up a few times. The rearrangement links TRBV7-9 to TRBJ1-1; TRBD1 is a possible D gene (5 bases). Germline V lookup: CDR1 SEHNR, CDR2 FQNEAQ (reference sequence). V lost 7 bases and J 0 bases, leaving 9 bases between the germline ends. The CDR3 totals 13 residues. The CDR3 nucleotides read TGTGCCAGCACGACAGTTCTGAACACTGAAGCTTTCTTT. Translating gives CASTTVLNTEAFF.

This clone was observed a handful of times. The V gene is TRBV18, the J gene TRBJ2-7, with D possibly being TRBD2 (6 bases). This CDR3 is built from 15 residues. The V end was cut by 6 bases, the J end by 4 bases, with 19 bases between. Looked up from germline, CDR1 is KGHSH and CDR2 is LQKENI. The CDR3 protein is CASSTGGSPRYEQYF. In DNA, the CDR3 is TGTGCCAGCTCCACAGGAGGGTCCCCTCGTTACGAGCAGTACTTC.

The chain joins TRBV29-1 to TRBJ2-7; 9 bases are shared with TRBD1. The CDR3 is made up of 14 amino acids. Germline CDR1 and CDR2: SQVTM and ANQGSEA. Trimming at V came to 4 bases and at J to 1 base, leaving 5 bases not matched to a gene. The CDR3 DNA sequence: TGCAGCGTTGCCGGGACAGGGATGTCCTACGAGCAGTACTTC. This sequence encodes CSVAGTGMSYEQYF.

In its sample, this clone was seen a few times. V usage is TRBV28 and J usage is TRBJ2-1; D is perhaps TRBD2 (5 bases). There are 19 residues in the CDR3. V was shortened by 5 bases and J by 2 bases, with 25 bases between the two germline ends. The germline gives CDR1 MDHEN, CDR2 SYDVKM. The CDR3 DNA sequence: TGTGCCAGCAGTCTGGGGAGCCCTTCCGCGGGCCCTCCCTACAATGAGCAGTTCTTC. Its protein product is CASSLGSPSAGPPYNEQFF.

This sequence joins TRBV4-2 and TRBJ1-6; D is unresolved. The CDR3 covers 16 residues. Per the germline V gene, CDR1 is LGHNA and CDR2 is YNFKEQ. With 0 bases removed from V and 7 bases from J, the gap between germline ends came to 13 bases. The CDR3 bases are TGTGCCAGCAGCCAAGAAGTTCACAGTGGGAATTCACCCCTCCACTTT. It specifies CASSQEVHSGNSPLHF.

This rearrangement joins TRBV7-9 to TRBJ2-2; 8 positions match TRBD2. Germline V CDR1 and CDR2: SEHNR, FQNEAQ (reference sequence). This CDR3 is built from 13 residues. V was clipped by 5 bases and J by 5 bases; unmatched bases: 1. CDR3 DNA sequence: TGTGCCAGCAGCCCGGGGGGGACCGGGGAGCTGTTTTTT. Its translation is CASSPGGTGELFF.